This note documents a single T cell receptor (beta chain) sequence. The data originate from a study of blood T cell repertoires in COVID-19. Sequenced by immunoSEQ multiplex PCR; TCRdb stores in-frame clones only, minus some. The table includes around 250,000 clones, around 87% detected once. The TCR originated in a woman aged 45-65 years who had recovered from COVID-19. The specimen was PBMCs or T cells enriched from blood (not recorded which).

The CDR3 loop reads CASSSPGANEQFF. As DNA, the CDR3 is TGTGCCAGCAGCTCACCAGGGGCCAATGAGCAGTTCTTC. This chain links TRBV7-2 with TRBJ2-1; possible D gene TRBD1, 6 bases. V was trimmed by 4 bases and J by 6 bases, leaving 10 bases between them. CDR3 size: 13 residues. Germline V gives CDR1 SGHTA, CDR2 FQGNSA.